What follows are 3 T cell receptor beta chains derived from one specimen sequenced in a study of T cell responses to AZD1222 COVID-19 vaccine. The data were produced by immunoSEQ multiplex PCR, yet TCRdb's version contains in-frame clones alone and is incomplete. The table includes tens of thousands of clones, roughly 90% detected once. The material sequenced was peripheral blood, taken on day 0 of AZD1222 vaccination. These receptor sequences come from an adult in good health.

The CDR3 protein is CASSLDRTRNTIYF. The DNA of the CDR3 is TGTGCCAGCAGCTTGGACCGTACTCGAAACACCATATATTTT. V and J are TRBV5-8 and TRBJ1-3; unclear D gene. This CDR3 comprises 14 residues. In germline, CDR1 is SGHTS, CDR2 YDEGEE. V dropped 0 bases and J dropped 5 bases, with 9 bases sitting between them. The full variable domain, in which reference TRBV5-8 and TRBJ1-3 provide the parts outside the CDR3, is EAGVTQSPTHLIKTRGQQATLRCSPISGHTSVYWYQQALGLGLQFLLWYDEGEERNRGNFPPRFSGRQFPNYSSELNVNALELEDSALYLCASSLDRTRNTIYFGEGSWLTVV.

The rearrangement joins TRBV7-2 to TRBJ2-1, with D perhaps matching TRBD2 (6 bases). The V and J ends lost 0 bases and 6 bases respectively, with 9 bases between them. The germline V gene encodes CDR1 SGHTA and CDR2 FQGNSA. The CDR3 is 14 residues long. The DNA for the CDR3 is TGTGCCAGCAGCTTAGCGGGAGGATTCAATGAGCAGTTCTTC. Encoded protein: CASSLAGGFNEQFF.

This clone has more than one count but fewer than ten. The chain joins TRBV7-9 to TRBJ1-6; TRBD1 is a possible D gene (5 bases). The CDR3 runs 14 residues. Germline CDR1 reads SEHNR; CDR2 reads FQNEAQ (reference sequence). Trimming removed 4 bases from V and 8 bases from J, with 12 bases in between. In DNA, the CDR3 is TGTGCCAGCAGCTCCTGGGGGAAGGATTCACCCCTCCACTTT. It translates to CASSSWGKDSPLHF.